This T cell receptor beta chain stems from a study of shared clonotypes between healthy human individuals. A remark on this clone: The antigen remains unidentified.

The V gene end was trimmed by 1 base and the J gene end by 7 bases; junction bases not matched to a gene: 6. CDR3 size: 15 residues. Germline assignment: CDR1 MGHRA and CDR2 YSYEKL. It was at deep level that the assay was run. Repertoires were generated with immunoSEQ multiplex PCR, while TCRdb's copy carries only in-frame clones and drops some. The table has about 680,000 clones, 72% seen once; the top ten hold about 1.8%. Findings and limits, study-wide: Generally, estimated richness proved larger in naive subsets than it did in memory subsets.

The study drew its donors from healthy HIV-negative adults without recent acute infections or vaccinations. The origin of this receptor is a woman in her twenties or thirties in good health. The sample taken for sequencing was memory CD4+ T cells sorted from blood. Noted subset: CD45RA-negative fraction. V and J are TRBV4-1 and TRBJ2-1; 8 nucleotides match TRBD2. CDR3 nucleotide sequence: TGCGCCAGCAGCCAAGTGGGACTAGTTCTAAATGAGCAGTTCTTC. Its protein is CASSQVGLVLNEQFF.